This T cell receptor (beta chain) was obtained from a study of blood T cell repertoires in COVID-19. For the study at large: Researchers got acute and convalescent COVID-19 samples from the United States, Italy and Spain.

V dropped 7 bases and J dropped 2 bases, with 16 bases sitting between them. The CDR3 totals 15 residues. Germline V CDR1 and CDR2: LGHDT, YNNKEL (reference sequence). This table comes from immunoSEQ multiplex PCR, and its TCRdb copy is limited to in-frame clones, with some not included. Altogether over 85,000 clones are present, 85% to 90% being singletons, with the ten largest covering about 5%. The TCR was taken from a woman older than 75 with active COVID-19. Sequencing used peripheral blood. This chain joins TRBV3-1 (or the pseudogene TRBV3-2) and TRBJ2-3; D may be TRBD2 (5 bases). As DNA, the CDR3 is TGTGCCAGCACCCCCTACGGGGTGTACACAGATACGCAGTATTTT. Protein: CASTPYGVYTDTQYF.